Each of the 20 T cell receptor beta chains below was sequenced from the same sample in a study of T-cell reconstitution after alpha-beta-depleted transplantation in children. Preparation of the TCRbeta library used unique molecular identifiers. TCRdb processed the PCR reads anew with MiXCR; each CDR3 protein has one entry. Of nearly 400,000 distinct CDR3 sequences in the sample, just over 20% are singletons; the top ten hold 3% to 4.5%. The sample in question was PBMCs from the stem cell graft donor, obtained from the stem cell graft. These receptors originate from a human donor who donated a stem cell graft to a child with acute myeloid leukemia.

The CDR3 DNA reads TGCGCCAGCAGTGAGTCGTTCGCTCTTCCCCCTAGTAATGAGCAGTTCTTC. Encoded protein: CASSESFALPPSNEQFF. This rearrangement joins TRBV10-1 to TRBJ2-1, with no clear D. The CDR3 consists of 17 residues. CDR1 is WNHNN, CDR2 SYGVQD, per germline (reference sequence). Trimming took 0 bases from V and 7 from J, leaving 19 bases between them.

The chain joins TRBV5-1 to TRBJ1-4, with 10 bases matching TRBD1. The CDR3 runs 15 residues. Germline V gene lookup returns CDR1 SGHRS and CDR2 YFSETQ. With V trimmed by 5 bases and J by 8 bases, 9 bases remained unmatched. CDR3 nucleotides: TGCGCCAGCAGTCTCTCCGGGACAGGGGACGAAAAACTGTTTTTT. Translating gives CASSLSGTGDEKLFF.

This chain connects TRBV29-1 to TRBJ1-1; D gene uncertain. V gave up 4 bases and J gave up 4 bases, with 7 bases separating them. This CDR3 has 11 residues. Looked up from germline, CDR1 is SQVTM and CDR2 is ANQGSEA. CDR3 region: CSVGSSTEAFF. Here the CDR3 DNA reads TGCAGCGTTGGATCGAGCACTGAAGCTTTCTTT.

The genes are TRBV12-2 and TRBJ2-5. TRBV12-2 is marked as a pseudogene. CDR3 size: 14 residues. The CDR3 coding sequence is TGTGCAAGGACCGATAGGTTGGGCACAGAGACCCAGTACTTC. Its protein product is CARTDRLGTETQYF.

This clonotype was recorded once. This rearrangement joins TRBV7-2 to TRBJ2-1; 9 positions match TRBD2. V lost 5 bases to trimming and J lost 10 bases; unmatched junction nucleotides: 15. Germline CDR1 reads SGHTA; CDR2 reads FQGNSA. This CDR3 has 16 amino acids. CDR3 loop: CASSRTSDVLWREQFF. CDR3 nucleotide sequence: TGTGCCAGCAGCCGGACTAGCGACGTGTTATGGCGGGAGCAGTTCTTC.

The rearrangement joins TRBV9 to TRBJ2-1; no clear D. The length of the CDR3 is 15 residues. Germline CDR1 and CDR2: SGDLS and YYNGEE. The germline V and J ends were trimmed by 0 bases and 4 bases, with 11 bases remaining between them. The CDR3 DNA reads TGTGCCAGCAGCGTAGGTGGCATGGGGTACAATGAGCAGTTCTTC. As protein: CASSVGGMGYNEQFF.

This clonotype was counted a few times. The chain recombines TRBV5-4 with TRBJ2-7; D is undetermined. From germline, CDR1 is SGHNT and CDR2 YYREEE (reference sequence). V gave up 2 bases and J gave up 7 bases, with 13 bases separating them. The CDR3 loop spans 13 amino acids. This CDR3 reads CASSLEPPWEQYF. The CDR3 bases are TGTGCCAGCAGCTTAGAACCTCCTTGGGAGCAGTACTTC.

This clonotype occurred a few times. CDR3 sequence reads: CASSQITLARDEQFF. CDR3 DNA: TGTGCCAGCAGCCAAATTACCCTAGCGAGGGATGAGCAGTTCTTC. V is TRBV4-2 and J is TRBJ2-1, with TRBD2 as a possible D gene (6 bases). Germline V gives CDR1 LGHNA, CDR2 YNFKEQ. The V gene lost 2 bases and the J gene lost 8 bases, with 16 bases spanning the gap. The CDR3 covers 15 residues.

CDR3 amino acids: CSAREDERTFF. CDR3 sequence (DNA): TGCAGTGCTAGAGAGGACGAGCGGACGTTCTTC. The V call is TRBV20-1, the J call TRBJ2-1, with a weak D call TRBD2 (5 bases). Trimming left V 0 bases short and J 15 bases short, with 12 bases between. The germline gives CDR1 DFQATT, CDR2 SNEGSKA (reference sequence). The CDR3 consists of 11 residues.

This clonotype was seen a handful of times. This chain joins TRBV10-3 and TRBJ1-2, with D hard to call. CDR1 is ENHRY, CDR2 SYGVKD, per germline. Trimming took 0 bases from V and 0 from J, leaving 8 bases between them. CDR3 length: 15 residues. The CDR3 sequence is CAISESRETNYGYTF. The DNA for the CDR3 is TGTGCCATCAGTGAGTCAAGGGAAACTAACTATGGCTACACCTTC.

This clonotype came up many times. The chain carries TRBV20-1 and TRBJ2-7; no reliable D call. Germline lookup yields CDR1 DFQATT and CDR2 SNEGSKA (reference sequence). Trimming left V 3 bases short and J 2 bases short, with 8 bases between. There are 12 residues in the CDR3. The CDR3 bases are TGCAGTGCTAGGTGGCAGACCTACGAGCAGTACTTC. It specifies CSARWQTYEQYF.

This clonotype was seen a handful of times. V gene TRBV20-1 combines with J gene TRBJ2-3, with a possible D match to TRBD2 (5 bases). CDR3 length: 16 residues. The germline V gene has CDR1 DFQATT and CDR2 SNEGSKA (reference sequence). Trimming removed 6 bases from V and 2 bases from J, with 21 bases in between. The CDR3 protein is CSATKAGARFTDTQYF. In DNA form, the CDR3 reads TGCAGTGCAACCAAGGCGGGTGCACGCTTCACAGATACGCAGTATTTT.

This clonotype was observed many times. The gene calls are TRBV12-3 or TRBV12-4 and TRBJ2-7; 12 bases are a match to TRBD1. J was trimmed by 3 bases and V by 5 bases; bases with no gene match: 5. The CDR3 loop spans 15 amino acids. Here the CDR3 reads CASSEGQGAFYEQYF. Here the CDR3 DNA reads TGTGCCAGCAGTGAGGGACAGGGGGCTTTCTACGAGCAGTACTTC.

This clonotype was seen at least ten times. The chain uses TRBV9 and TRBJ2-1; 8 nucleotides align to TRBD1. The germline gives CDR1 SGDLS, CDR2 YYNGEE. This CDR3 has 15 amino acids. J was trimmed by 2 bases and V by 3 bases; bases with no gene match: 4. Written as DNA, the CDR3 is TGTGCCAGCAGCGCGGGACAGGAGACCTACAATGAGCAGTTCTTC. Residues: CASSAGQETYNEQFF. Looking up the rest from reference TRBV9 and TRBJ2-1 gives the full variable domain: DSGVTQTPKHLITATGQRVTLRCSPRSGDLSVYWYQQSLDQGLQFLIQYYNGEERAKGNILERFSAQQFPDLHSELNLSSLELGDSALYFCASSAGQETYNEQFFGPGTRLTVL.

This clonotype was seen more than once but under ten times. This chain connects TRBV20-1 to TRBJ2-2, with D hard to call. V lost 3 bases and J 6 bases, leaving 14 bases between the germline ends. Germline CDR1 and CDR2: DFQATT and SNEGSKA (reference sequence). The CDR3 spans 14 residues. In DNA, the CDR3 is TGCAGTGCTAGGATGGCGGCAGCCGCCGGGGAGCTGTTTTTT. Its translation is CSARMAAAAGELFF.

The CDR3 loop reads CASSLGGTGAGNTIYF. As DNA, the CDR3 is TGTGCCAGCAGCTTAGGGGGGACAGGGGCTGGAAACACCATATATTTT. J is TRBJ1-3 and V is TRBV7-9; 10 bases align to TRBD1. Germline V CDR1 and CDR2: SEHNR, FQNEAQ (reference sequence). This CDR3 contains 16 residues. V gave up 1 base and J gave up 2 bases; unmatched junction bases: 2.

This clonotype appeared a few times. The chain carries TRBV20-1 and TRBJ2-7, with 7 positions matching TRBD2. Germline V CDR1 and CDR2: DFQATT, SNEGSKA (reference sequence). The CDR3 spans 12 residues. The J segment lost 2 bases and the V segment lost 6 bases, leaving 4 bases of the junction unmatched. CDR3 residues: CSAKSGTYEQYF. In DNA, the CDR3 is TGCAGTGCGAAAAGCGGGACCTACGAGCAGTACTTC.

This chain joins TRBV24-1 and TRBJ2-3; 8 bases agree with TRBD2. Looked up from germline, CDR1 is KGHDR and CDR2 is SFDVKD. The J segment lost 5 bases and the V segment lost 6 bases, leaving 6 bases of the junction unmatched. The CDR3 runs 14 residues. This chain's CDR3 is CATSREGLLDTQYF. The DNA for the CDR3 is TGTGCCACCAGTCGGGAGGGCCTGCTAGATACGCAGTATTTT.

This clonotype was seen more than once but under ten times. CDR3 amino acids: CSARVPGTRVLAPLHF. CDR3 nucleotide sequence: TGCAGTGCTAGAGTCCCCGGGACAAGGGTATTGGCACCCCTCCACTTT. This chain connects TRBV20-1 to TRBJ1-6; D might be TRBD1 (6 bases). Trimming shortened V by 1 base and J by 11 bases, and 21 bases separated the two germline ends. Germline V gene lookup returns CDR1 DFQATT and CDR2 SNEGSKA (reference sequence). The CDR3 consists of 16 residues.

A single count supports this clonotype. The genes are TRBV5-1 and TRBJ2-7, with D possibly being TRBD1 (8 bases). From germline, CDR1 is SGHRS and CDR2 YFSETQ. Trimming left V 4 bases short and J 2 bases short, with 16 bases between. CDR3 size: 15 residues. The CDR3 sequence is CASSPRTGTTYEQYF. The CDR3, as DNA: TGCGCCAGCAGCCCAAGGACAGGGACTACCTACGAGCAGTACTTC.